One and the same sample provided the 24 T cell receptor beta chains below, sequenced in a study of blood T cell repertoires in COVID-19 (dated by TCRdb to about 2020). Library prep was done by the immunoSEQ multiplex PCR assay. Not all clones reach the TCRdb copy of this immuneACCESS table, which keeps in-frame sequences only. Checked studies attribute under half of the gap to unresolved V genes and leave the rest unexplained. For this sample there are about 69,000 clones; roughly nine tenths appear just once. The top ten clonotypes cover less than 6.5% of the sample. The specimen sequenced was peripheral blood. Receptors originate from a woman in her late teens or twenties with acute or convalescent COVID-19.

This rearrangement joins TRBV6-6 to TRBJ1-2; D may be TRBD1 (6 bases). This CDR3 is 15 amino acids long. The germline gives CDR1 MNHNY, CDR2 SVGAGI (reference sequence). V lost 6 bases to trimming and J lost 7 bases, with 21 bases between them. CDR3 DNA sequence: TGTGCCAGCAGCCCAAGAAAGGGGGGGCTCGTTGGCTACACCTTC. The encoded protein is CASSPRKGGLVGYTF.

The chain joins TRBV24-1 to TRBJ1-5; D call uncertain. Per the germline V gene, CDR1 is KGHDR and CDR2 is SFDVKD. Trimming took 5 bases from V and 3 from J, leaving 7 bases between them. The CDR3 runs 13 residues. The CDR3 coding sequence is TGTGCCACCAGTGCTCAGTACAATCAGCCCCAGCATTTT. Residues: CATSAQYNQPQHF.

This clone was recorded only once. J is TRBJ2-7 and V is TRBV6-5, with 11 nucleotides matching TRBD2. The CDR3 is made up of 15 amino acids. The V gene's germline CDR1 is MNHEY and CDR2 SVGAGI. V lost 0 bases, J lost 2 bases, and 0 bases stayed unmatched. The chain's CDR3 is CASSYSTSGTYEQYF. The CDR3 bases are TGTGCCAGCAGTTACTCGACTAGCGGGACCTACGAGCAGTACTTC.

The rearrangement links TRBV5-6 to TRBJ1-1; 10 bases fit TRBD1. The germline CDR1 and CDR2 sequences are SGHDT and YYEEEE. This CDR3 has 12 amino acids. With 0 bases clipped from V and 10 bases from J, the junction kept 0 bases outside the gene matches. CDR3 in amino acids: CASSLGTGGAFF. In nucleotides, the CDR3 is TGTGCCAGCAGCTTGGGGACAGGGGGAGCTTTCTTT. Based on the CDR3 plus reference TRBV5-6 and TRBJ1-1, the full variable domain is DAGVTQSPTHLIKTRGQQVTLRCSPKSGHDTVSWYQQALGQGPQFIFQYYEEEERQRGNFPDRFSGHQFPNYSSELNVNALLLGDSALYLCASSLGTGGAFFGQGTRLTVV.

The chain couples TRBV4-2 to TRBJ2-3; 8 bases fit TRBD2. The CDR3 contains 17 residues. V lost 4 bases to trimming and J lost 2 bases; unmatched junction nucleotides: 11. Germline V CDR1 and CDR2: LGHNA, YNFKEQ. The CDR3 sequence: CASSPNGGGTNTDTQYF. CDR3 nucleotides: TGTGCCAGCAGCCCAAACGGCGGGGGGACAAACACAGATACGCAGTATTTT.

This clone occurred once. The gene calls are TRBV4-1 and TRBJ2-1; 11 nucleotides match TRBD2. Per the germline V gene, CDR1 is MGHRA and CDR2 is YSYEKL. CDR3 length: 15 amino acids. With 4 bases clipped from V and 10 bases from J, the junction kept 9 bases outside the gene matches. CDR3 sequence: CASSRGSGRAWEQFF. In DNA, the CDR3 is TGCGCCAGCAGCCGAGGTAGCGGGAGGGCCTGGGAGCAGTTCTTC.

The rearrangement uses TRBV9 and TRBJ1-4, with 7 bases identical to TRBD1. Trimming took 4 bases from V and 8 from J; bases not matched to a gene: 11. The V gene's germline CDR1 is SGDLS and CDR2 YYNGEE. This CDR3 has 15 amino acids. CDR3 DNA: TGTGCCAGCAGCCCCCGGGACAGAATCGGGGAAAAACTGTTTTTT. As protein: CASSPRDRIGEKLFF.

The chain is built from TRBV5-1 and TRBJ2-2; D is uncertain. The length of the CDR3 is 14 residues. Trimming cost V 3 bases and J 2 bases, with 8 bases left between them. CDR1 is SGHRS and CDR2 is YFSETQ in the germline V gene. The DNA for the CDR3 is TGCGCCAGCAGCTCGGAGACCAACACCGGGGAGCTGTTTTTT. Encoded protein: CASSSETNTGELFF.

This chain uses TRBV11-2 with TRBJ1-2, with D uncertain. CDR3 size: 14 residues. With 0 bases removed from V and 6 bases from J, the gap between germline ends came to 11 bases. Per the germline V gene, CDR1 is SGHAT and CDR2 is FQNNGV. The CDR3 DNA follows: TGTGCCAGCAGCTTAGAGCGGAAACGAGATGGCTACACCTTC. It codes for CASSLERKRDGYTF. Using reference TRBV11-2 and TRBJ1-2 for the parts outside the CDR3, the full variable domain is EAGVAQSPRYKIIEKRQSVAFWCNPISGHATLYWYQQILGQGPKLLIQFQNNGVVDDSQLPKDRFSAERLKGVDSTLKIQPAKLEDSAVYLCASSLERKRDGYTFGSGTRLTVV.

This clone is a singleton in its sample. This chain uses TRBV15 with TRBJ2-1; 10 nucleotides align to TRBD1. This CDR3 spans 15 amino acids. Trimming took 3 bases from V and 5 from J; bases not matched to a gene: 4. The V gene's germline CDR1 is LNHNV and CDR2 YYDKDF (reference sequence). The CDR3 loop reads CATSSRQGANNEQFF. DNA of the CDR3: TGTGCCACCAGCAGTAGACAGGGGGCGAACAATGAGCAGTTCTTC.

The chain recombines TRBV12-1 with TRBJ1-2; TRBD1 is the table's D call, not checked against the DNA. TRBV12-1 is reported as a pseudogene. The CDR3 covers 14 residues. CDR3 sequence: CASSPGQGGYGYTF. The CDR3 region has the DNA TGTGCCAGCAGCCCGGGACAGGGCGGCTATGGCTACACCTTC.

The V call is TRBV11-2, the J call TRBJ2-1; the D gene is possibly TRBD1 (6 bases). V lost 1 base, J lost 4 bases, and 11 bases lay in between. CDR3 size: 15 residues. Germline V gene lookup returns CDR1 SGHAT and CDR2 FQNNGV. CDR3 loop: CASSLGVDRYNEQFF. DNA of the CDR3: TGTGCCAGCAGCTTAGGTGTCGACAGGTACAATGAGCAGTTCTTC.

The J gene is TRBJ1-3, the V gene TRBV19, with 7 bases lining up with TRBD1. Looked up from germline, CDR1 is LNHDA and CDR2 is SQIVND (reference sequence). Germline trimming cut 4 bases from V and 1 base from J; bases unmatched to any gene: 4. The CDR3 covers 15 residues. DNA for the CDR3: TGTGCCAGTAGTACGACAGGGAAATCTGGAAACACCATATATTTT. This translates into CASSTTGKSGNTIYF.

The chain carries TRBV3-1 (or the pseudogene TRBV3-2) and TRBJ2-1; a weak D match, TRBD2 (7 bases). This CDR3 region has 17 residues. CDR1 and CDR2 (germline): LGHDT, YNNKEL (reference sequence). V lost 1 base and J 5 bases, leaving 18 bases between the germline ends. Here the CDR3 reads CASSQAPGAGVNNEQFF. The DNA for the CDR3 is TGTGCCAGCAGCCAAGCTCCGGGGGCGGGGGTTAACAATGAGCAGTTCTTC.

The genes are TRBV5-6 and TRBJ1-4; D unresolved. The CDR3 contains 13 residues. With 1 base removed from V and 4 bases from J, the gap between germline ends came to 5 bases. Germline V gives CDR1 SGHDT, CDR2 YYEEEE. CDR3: CASSLRSNEKLFF. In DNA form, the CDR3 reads TGTGCCAGCAGCTTGCGGAGTAATGAAAAACTGTTTTTT.

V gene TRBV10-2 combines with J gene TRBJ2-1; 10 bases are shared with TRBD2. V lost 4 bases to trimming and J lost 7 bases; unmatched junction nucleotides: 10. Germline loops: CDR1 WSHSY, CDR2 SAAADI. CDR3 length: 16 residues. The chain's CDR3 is CASSGEGLARPNEQFF. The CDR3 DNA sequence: TGCGCCAGCAGTGGAGAGGGACTAGCGAGACCTAATGAGCAGTTCTTC.

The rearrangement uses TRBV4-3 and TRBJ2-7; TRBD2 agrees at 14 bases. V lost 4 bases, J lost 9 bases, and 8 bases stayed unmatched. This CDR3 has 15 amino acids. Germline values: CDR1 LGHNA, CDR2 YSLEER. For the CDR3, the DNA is TGCGCCAGCAGCCCAGGGACTAGCGGGAGCATCCGGCAGTACTTC. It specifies CASSPGTSGSIRQYF.

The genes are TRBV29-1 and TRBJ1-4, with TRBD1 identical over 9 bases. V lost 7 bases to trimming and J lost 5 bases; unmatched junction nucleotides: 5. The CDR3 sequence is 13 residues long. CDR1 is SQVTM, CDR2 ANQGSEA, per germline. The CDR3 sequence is CSGMGQGNEKLFF. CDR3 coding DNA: TGCAGCGGGATGGGACAGGGAAATGAAAAACTGTTTTTT.

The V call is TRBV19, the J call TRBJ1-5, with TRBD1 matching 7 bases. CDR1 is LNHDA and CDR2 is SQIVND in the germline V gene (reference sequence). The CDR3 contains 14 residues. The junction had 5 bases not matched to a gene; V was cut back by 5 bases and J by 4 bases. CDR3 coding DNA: TGTGCCAGTAGTTCACAGGGGAATAATCAGCCCCAGCATTTT. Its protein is CASSSQGNNQPQHF.

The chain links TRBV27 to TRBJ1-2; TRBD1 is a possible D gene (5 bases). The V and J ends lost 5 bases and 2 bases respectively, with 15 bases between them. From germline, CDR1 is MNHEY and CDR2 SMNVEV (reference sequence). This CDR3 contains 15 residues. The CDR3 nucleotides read TGTGCCAGCAGTATACGCCCTGGGGCCAACTATGGCTACACCTTC. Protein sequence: CASSIRPGANYGYTF.

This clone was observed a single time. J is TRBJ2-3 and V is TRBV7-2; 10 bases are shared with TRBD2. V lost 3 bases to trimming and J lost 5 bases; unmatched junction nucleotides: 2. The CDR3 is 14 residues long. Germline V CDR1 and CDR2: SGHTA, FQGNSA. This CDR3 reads CASSFPSGRDTQYF. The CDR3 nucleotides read TGTGCCAGCAGCTTCCCTAGCGGGAGAGATACGCAGTATTTT.

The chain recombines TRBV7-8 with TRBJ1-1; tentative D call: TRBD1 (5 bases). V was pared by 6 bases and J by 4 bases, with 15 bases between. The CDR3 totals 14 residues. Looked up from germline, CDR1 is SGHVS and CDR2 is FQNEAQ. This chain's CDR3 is CASSPTVTSTEAFF. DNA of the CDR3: TGTGCCAGCAGTCCGACAGTGACCAGCACTGAAGCTTTCTTT.

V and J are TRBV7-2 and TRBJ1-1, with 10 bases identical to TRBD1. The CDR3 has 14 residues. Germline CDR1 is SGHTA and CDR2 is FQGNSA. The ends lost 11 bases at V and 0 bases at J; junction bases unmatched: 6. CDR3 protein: CASRQGALNTEAFF. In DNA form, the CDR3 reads TGTGCCTCCAGACAGGGGGCTTTGAACACTGAAGCTTTCTTT.

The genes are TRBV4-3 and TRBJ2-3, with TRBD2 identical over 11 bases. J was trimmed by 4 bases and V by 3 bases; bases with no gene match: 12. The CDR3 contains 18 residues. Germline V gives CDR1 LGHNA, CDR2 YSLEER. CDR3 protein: CASSQTAVGLAAADTQYF. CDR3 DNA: TGCGCCAGCAGCCAGACTGCCGTGGGACTAGCGGCAGCAGATACGCAGTATTTT.